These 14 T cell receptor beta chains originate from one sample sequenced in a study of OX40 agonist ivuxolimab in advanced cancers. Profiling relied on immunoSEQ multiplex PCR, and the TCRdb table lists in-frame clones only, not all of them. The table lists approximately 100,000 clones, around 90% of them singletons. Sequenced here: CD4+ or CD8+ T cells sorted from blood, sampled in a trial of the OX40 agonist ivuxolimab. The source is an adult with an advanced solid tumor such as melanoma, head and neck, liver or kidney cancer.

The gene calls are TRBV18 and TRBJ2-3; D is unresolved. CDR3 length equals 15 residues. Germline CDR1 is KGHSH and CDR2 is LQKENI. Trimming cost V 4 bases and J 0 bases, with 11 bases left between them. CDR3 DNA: TGTGCCAGCTCACGCTCGGGCAGTAGCACAGATACGCAGTATTTT. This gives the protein CASSRSGSSTDTQYF. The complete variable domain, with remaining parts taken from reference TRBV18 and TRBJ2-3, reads NAGVMQNPRHLVRRRGQEARLRCSPMKGHSHVYWYRQLPEEGLKFMVYLQKENIIDESGMPKERFSAEFPKEGPSILRIQQVVRGDSAAYFCASSRSGSSTDTQYFGPGTRLTVL.

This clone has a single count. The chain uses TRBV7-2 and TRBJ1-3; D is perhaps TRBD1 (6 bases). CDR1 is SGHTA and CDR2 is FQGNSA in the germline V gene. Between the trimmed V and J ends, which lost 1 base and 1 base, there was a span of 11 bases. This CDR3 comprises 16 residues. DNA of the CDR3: TGTGCCAGCAGCTTAGTAGGCAGGGGATCTGGAAACACCATATATTTT. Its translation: CASSLVGRGSGNTIYF.

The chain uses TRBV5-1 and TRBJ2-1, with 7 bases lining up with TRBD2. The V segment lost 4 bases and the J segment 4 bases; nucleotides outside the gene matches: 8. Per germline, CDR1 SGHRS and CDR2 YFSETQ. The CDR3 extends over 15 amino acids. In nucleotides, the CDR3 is TGCGCCAGCAGCCCGTCCGGGGGGACTTACAATGAGCAGTTCTTC. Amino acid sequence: CASSPSGGTYNEQFF.

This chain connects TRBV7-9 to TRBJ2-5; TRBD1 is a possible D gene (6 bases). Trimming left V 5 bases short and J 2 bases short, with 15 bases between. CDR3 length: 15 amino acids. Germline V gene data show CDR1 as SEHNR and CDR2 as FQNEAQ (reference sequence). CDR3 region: CASSVGTRYQETQYF. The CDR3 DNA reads TGTGCCAGCAGCGTTGGGACACGTTATCAAGAGACCCAGTACTTC.

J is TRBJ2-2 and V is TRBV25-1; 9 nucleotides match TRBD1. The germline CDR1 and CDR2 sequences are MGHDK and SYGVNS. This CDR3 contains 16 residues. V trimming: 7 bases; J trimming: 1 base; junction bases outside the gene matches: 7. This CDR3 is CASIRPGQGNTGELFF. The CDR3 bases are TGTGCCAGCATCAGACCGGGACAGGGGAACACCGGGGAGCTGTTTTTT. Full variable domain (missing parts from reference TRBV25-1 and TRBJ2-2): EADIYQTPRYLVIGTGKKITLECSQTMGHDKMYWYQQDPGMELHLIHYSYGVNSTEKGDLSSESTVSRIRTEHFPLTLESARPSHTSQYLCASIRPGQGNTGELFFGEGSRLTVL.

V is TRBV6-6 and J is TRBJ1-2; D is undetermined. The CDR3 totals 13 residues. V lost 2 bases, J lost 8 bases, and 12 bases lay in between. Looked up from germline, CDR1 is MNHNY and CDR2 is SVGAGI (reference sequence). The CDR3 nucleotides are TGTGCCAGCAGTTACGTTGGTAGGGAAGGCTACACCTTC. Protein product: CASSYVGREGYTF.

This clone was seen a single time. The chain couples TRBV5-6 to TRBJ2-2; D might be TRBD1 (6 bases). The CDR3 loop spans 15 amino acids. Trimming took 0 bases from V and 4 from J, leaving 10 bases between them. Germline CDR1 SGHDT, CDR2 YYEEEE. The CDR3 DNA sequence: TGTGCCAGCAGCTTGGGGTGGACAGCCACCGGGGAGCTGTTTTTT. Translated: CASSLGWTATGELFF.

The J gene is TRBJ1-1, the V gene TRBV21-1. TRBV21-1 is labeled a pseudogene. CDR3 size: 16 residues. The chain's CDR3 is CASSKARGAPRMEAFF. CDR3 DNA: TGTGCCAGCAGCAAGGCTCGGGGGGCGCCGCGCATGGAAGCTTTCTTT.

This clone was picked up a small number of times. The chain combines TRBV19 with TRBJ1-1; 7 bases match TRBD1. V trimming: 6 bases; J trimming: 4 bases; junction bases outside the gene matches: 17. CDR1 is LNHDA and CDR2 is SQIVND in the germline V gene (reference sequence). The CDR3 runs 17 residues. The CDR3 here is CASRNDRATWGSTEAFF. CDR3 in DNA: TGTGCCAGTAGGAATGACAGGGCTACTTGGGGTAGCACTGAAGCTTTCTTT.

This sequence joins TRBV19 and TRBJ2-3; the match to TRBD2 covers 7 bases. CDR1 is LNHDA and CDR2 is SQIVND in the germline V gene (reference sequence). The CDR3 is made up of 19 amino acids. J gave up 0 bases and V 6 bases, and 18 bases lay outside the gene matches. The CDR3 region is CASRRMSRSAGSSTDTQYF. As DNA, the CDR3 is TGTGCCAGTAGGCGGATGTCCAGGTCAGCGGGGTCTAGCACAGATACGCAGTATTTT. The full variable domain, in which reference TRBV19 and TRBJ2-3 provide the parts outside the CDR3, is DGGITQSPKYLFRKEGQNVTLSCEQNLNHDAMYWYRQDPGQGLRLIYYSQIVNDFQKGDIAEGYSVSREKKESFPLTVTSAQKNPTAFYLCASRRMSRSAGSSTDTQYFGPGTRLTVL.

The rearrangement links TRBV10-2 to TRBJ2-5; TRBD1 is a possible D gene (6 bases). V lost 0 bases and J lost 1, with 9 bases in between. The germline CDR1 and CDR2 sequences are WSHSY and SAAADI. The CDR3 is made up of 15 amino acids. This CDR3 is CASSESGARQETQYF. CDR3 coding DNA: TGCGCCAGCAGTGAGTCGGGGGCCCGCCAAGAGACCCAGTACTTC.

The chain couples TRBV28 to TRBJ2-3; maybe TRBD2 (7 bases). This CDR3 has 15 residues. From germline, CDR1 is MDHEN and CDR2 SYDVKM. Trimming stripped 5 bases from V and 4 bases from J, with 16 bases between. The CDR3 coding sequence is TGTGCCAGCAGTACTCTGGGGGGGGCTGCAGATACGCAGTATTTT. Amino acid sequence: CASSTLGGAADTQYF.

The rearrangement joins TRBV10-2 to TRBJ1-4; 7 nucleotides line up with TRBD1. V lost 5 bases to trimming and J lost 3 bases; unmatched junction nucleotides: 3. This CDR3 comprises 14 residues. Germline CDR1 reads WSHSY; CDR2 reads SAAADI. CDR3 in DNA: TGCGCCAGCAGTCGACAGGGACCTAATGAAAAACTGTTTTTT. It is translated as CASSRQGPNEKLFF.

The CDR3 region has the DNA TGTGCCAGCAGTTTAAAGTATGGGAACTATGGCTACACCTTC. Translated: CASSLKYGNYGYTF. The rearrangement joins TRBV28 to TRBJ1-2, with unresolved D. The V end was cut by 2 bases, the J end by 2 bases, with 9 bases between. The CDR3 sequence is 14 residues long. Germline loops: CDR1 MDHEN, CDR2 SYDVKM.